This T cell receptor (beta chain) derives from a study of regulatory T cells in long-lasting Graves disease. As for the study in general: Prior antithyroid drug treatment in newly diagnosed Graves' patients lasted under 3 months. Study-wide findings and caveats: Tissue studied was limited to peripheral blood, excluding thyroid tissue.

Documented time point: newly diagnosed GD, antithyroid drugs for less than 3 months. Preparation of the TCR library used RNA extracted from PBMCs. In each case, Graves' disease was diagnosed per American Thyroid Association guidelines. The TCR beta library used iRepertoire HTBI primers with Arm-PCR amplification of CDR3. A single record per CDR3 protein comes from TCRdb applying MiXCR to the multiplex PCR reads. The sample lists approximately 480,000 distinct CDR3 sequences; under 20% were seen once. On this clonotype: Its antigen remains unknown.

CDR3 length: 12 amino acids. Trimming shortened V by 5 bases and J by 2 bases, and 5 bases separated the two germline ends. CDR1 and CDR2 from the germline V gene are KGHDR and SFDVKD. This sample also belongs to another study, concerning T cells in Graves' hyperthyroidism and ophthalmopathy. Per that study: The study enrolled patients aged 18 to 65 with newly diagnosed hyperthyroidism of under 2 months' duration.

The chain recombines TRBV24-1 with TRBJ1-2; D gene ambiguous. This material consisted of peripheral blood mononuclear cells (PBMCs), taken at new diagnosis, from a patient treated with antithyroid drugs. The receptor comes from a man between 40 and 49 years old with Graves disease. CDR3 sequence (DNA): TGTGCCACCAGTGCAGTGAACTATGGCTACACCTTC. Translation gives CATSAVNYGYTF.